These 10 T cell receptor beta chains were sequenced from one sample in a study of CD8 T cells in ankylosing spondylitis. A single record per CDR3 protein comes from TCRdb applying MiXCR to the 5' RACE reads. The data contain roughly 40,000 distinct CDR3 sequences, 2.5% to 3% of them singletons. Sequenced material: blood, either unsorted or a sorted T cell fraction (not recorded which). These receptors were taken from a male donor with ankylosing spondylitis or in good health (not recorded which).

This clonotype counts as medium-sized (0.01 to 0.1%). The chain couples TRBV27 to TRBJ2-7; 9 bases match TRBD1. Per germline, CDR1 MNHEY and CDR2 SMNVEV (reference sequence). The CDR3 is made up of 14 amino acids. Germline trimming cut 5 bases from V and 4 bases from J; bases unmatched to any gene: 6. The CDR3 region has the DNA TGTGCCAGCAGTCAGGACAGGGGTAATTACGAGCAGTACTTC. The encoded protein is CASSQDRGNYEQYF.

This clonotype was seen many times. The rearrangement joins TRBV9 to TRBJ2-5, with unresolved D. There are 13 residues in the CDR3. V was cut by 3 bases and J by 5 bases, with 11 bases left in between. CDR1 SGDLS and CDR2 YYNGEE come from the germline V gene. The DNA for the CDR3 is TGTGCCAGCAGCGGCCTAGGAATGGAGACCCAGTACTTC. Its protein product is CASSGLGMETQYF.

This clonotype has ten or more counts. V usage is TRBV9 and J usage is TRBJ1-1; D call uncertain. The CDR3 covers 14 residues. The V gene's germline CDR1 is SGDLS and CDR2 YYNGEE. Trimming took off 4 bases at V and 1 base at J, with 11 bases between the two ends. CDR3: CASSPQLQNTEAFF. CDR3 sequence (DNA): TGTGCCAGCAGCCCACAGCTACAGAACACTGAAGCTTTCTTT.

This clonotype has a count of ten or more. The V and J genes are TRBV24-1 and TRBJ1-2, with a possible D match to TRBD1 (5 bases). The length of the CDR3 is 15 residues. V dropped 9 bases and J dropped 4 bases, with 20 bases sitting between them. The germline CDR1 and CDR2 sequences are KGHDR and SFDVKD. The CDR3 spells CATPGVVAGTYGYTF. Here the CDR3 DNA reads TGTGCCACCCCGGGGGTCGTGGCAGGGACCTATGGCTACACCTTC.

This clonotype was recorded a few times. The chain employs TRBV9 and TRBJ2-5, with 10 positions matching TRBD1. Per germline, CDR1 SGDLS and CDR2 YYNGEE. The V segment lost 3 bases and the J segment 5 bases; nucleotides outside the gene matches: 1. This CDR3 contains 13 residues. CDR3 in amino acids: CASSADRGETQYF. The CDR3 bases are TGTGCCAGCAGCGCGGACAGGGGGGAGACCCAGTACTTC.

Ten or more counts support this clonotype. This sequence joins TRBV9 and TRBJ1-4, with 8 positions matching TRBD1. The CDR3 consists of 13 residues. Germline CDR1 and CDR2: SGDLS and YYNGEE. V lost 4 bases and J lost 7; bases outside the gene matches: 3. CDR3 bases: TGTGCCAGCAGCCCCGGGACAGGTGAAAAACTGTTTTTT. Translating gives CASSPGTGEKLFF.

This clonotype has at least ten counts. This chain uses TRBV9 with TRBJ2-5; no clear D. Germline CDR1 and CDR2: SGDLS and YYNGEE. The CDR3 extends over 14 amino acids. V was clipped by 4 bases and J by 0 bases, with 10 bases between them. The CDR3 spells CASSPLGYQETQYF. The CDR3 DNA reads as TGTGCCAGCAGCCCCCTGGGTTACCAAGAGACCCAGTACTTC.

Ten or more counts support this clonotype. CDR3 sequence: CASSKVAQGLAGASPKNIQYF. The CDR3, as DNA: TGTGCCAGCAGCAAAGTGGCACAGGGCCTAGCGGGAGCATCGCCCAAAAACATTCAGTACTTC. The chain couples TRBV21-1 to TRBJ2-4; TRBD2, the table's D call, lacks a check against the DNA. TRBV21-1 constitutes a pseudogene. This CDR3 comprises 21 residues.

There are many counts of this clonotype. The chain has TRBV21-1 and TRBJ1-6. TRBV21-1 is termed a pseudogene. This CDR3 is built from 14 residues. CDR3 DNA: TGTGCCAGCCTGAGGACGATCTGGACCTCACCCCTCCACTTT. The encoded protein is CASLRTIWTSPLHF.

This clonotype was observed at least ten times. DNA for the CDR3: TGTGCCAGCATAGCGGATGAGCAGTTCTTC. Amino acids: CASIADEQFF. The chain employs TRBV28 and TRBJ2-1; possibly TRBD2 for D (6 bases). The CDR3 runs 10 residues. The germline gives CDR1 MDHEN, CDR2 SYDVKM. V gave up 7 bases and J gave up 8 bases, with 6 bases separating them.